The 14 T cell receptor beta chains reported below all come from one sample, sequenced in a study of a mutant IDH1 vaccine in newly diagnosed glioma. Time point defined: baseline, week 1 (first vaccination visit). As for treatment: pre-vaccination baseline after standard-of-care therapy. Using immunoSEQ multiplex PCR, the repertoire was profiled, and TCRdb retains in-frame clones only, with some absent. The sample carries approximately 100,000 clones, approximately 90% recorded once. The sample consisted of PBMCs, taken from a glioma patient treated with radiotherapy, temozolomide or both. The receptors derive from a woman aged 45-59 years with glioma.

The V gene is TRBV27, the J gene TRBJ2-6; D is ambiguous. This CDR3 has 18 residues. Germline CDR1 and CDR2: MNHEY and SMNVEV (reference sequence). V lost 6 bases, J lost 0 bases, and 18 bases lay in between. Here the CDR3 reads CASRASKGAFSGANVLTF. The CDR3 DNA reads as TGTGCCAGCAGGGCCTCCAAGGGCGCTTTCTCTGGGGCCAACGTCCTGACTTTC.

V and J are TRBV6-6 and TRBJ1-3; 8 bases agree with TRBD1. The CDR3 spans 16 residues. V shed 5 bases and J 2 bases; nucleotides not matched to a gene: 8. Germline CDR1 is MNHNY and CDR2 is SVGAGI (reference sequence). DNA of the CDR3: TGTGCCAGCAGTCGTCCTCCAGGGGGCACTGGAAACACCATATATTTT. Its protein is CASSRPPGGTGNTIYF.

The chain carries TRBV10-1 and TRBJ2-3, with TRBD2 as a possible D gene (5 bases). Trimming removed 4 bases from V and 6 bases from J, with 14 bases in between. CDR3 length: 14 amino acids. Germline CDR1 reads WNHNN; CDR2 reads SYGVQD (reference sequence). In DNA form, the CDR3 reads TGCGCCAGCAGTGTCGGAACTAGTATGGATACGCAGTATTTT. Amino acids: CASSVGTSMDTQYF.

This chain uses TRBV5-1 with TRBJ1-3; D is unclear. This CDR3 has 14 amino acids. V was shortened by 0 bases and J by 0 bases, with 4 bases between the two germline ends. Germline loops: CDR1 SGHRS, CDR2 YFSETQ. This CDR3 is CASSLESSGNTIYF. The CDR3 DNA sequence: TGCGCCAGCAGCTTGGAATCCTCTGGAAACACCATATATTTT.

The chain carries TRBV10-2 and TRBJ1-5; D remains ambiguous. Deletions cut 0 bases from V and 0 bases from J, with 6 bases between. Germline V gene data show CDR1 as WSHSY and CDR2 as SAAADI. This CDR3 has 15 residues. Written as DNA, the CDR3 is TGCGCCAGCAGTGAGTCTGGACGTAGCAATCAGCCCCAGCATTTT. It encodes CASSESGRSNQPQHF.

The genes are TRBV5-4 and TRBJ2-2; a weak D match, TRBD1 (5 bases). The germline V gene encodes CDR1 SGHNT and CDR2 YYREEE (reference sequence). V lost 4 bases and J 16 bases, leaving 23 bases between the germline ends. The CDR3 is made up of 14 amino acids. The CDR3, as DNA: TGTGCCAGCAGCCCTTGGGGCGGCGTTCAACCGGCGTTTTTT. It translates to CASSPWGGVQPAFF.

The chain links TRBV7-8 to TRBJ2-7; 8 bases are a match to TRBD1. Germline V gene data show CDR1 as SGHVS and CDR2 as FQNEAQ. Germline trimming cut 1 base from V and 3 bases from J; bases unmatched to any gene: 5. CDR3 length: 15 residues. The CDR3 is CASSLGGTGFYEQYF. The CDR3 DNA sequence: TGTGCCAGCAGCTTAGGGGGGACAGGATTCTACGAGCAGTACTTC.

The chain links TRBV7-9 to TRBJ2-5; unclear D gene. TRBJ2-7 explains the end of the DNA better; the J call may be wrong. CDR1 is SEHNR and CDR2 is FQNEAQ in the germline V gene (reference sequence). The CDR3 is 13 amino acids. The CDR3: CASSTRARDEQYF. The DNA of the CDR3 is TGTGCCAGCAGCACCCGGGCAAGAGACGAGCAGTACTTC.

The chain uses TRBV28 and TRBJ2-7; the D gene is possibly TRBD2 (5 bases). The CDR3 consists of 15 residues. The germline V gene has CDR1 MDHEN and CDR2 SYDVKM. V lost 5 bases to trimming and J lost 6 bases, with 20 bases between them. CDR3 loop: CASSLQWDGGTEQYF. DNA for the CDR3: TGTGCCAGCAGTCTCCAGTGGGATGGAGGAACCGAGCAGTACTTC.

The genes are TRBV29-1 and TRBJ1-1; D call uncertain. This CDR3 region has 11 residues. The germline V gene encodes CDR1 SQVTM and CDR2 ANQGSEA. V was trimmed by 6 bases and J by 1 base, leaving 6 bases between them. CDR3 loop: CSVVRNTEAFF. CDR3 DNA: TGCAGCGTAGTCAGGAACACTGAAGCTTTCTTT.

The rearrangement uses TRBV6-5 and TRBJ2-5, with 7 bases lining up with TRBD1. V shed 5 bases and J 5 bases; nucleotides not matched to a gene: 5. CDR1 is MNHEY, CDR2 SVGAGI, per germline. The CDR3 has 13 amino acids. The CDR3 region has the DNA TGTGCCAGCAGTCCACGCAGGGGGGAGACCCAGTACTTC. Translation: CASSPRRGETQYF.

The chain employs TRBV6-5 and TRBJ2-7, with D possibly TRBD1 on 6 matching bases. The germline gives CDR1 MNHEY, CDR2 SVGAGI. This CDR3 contains 14 residues. V lost 2 bases and J 2 bases, leaving 10 bases between the germline ends. This chain's CDR3 is CASSYPGVPYEQYF. CDR3 coding DNA: TGTGCCAGCAGTTACCCAGGGGTTCCCTACGAGCAGTACTTC.

This clone showed up just a few times. The J gene is TRBJ2-7, the V gene TRBV10-1, with TRBD1 matching over 11 bases. The V and J ends lost 8 bases and 6 bases, in that order; junction bases with no gene match: 6. Germline CDR1 reads WNHNN; CDR2 reads SYGVQD (reference sequence). CDR3 length: 13 residues. CDR3 nucleotides: TGCGCCAGCGCAGGGACAGGGGGGCGCGAGCAGTACTTC. Translation gives CASAGTGGREQYF.

The chain joins TRBV5-6 to TRBJ2-1; D unresolved. This CDR3 has 15 residues. CDR1 and CDR2 from the germline V gene are SGHDT and YYEEEE. Trimming took 4 bases from V and 3 from J, leaving 14 bases between them. The DNA of the CDR3 is TGTGCCAGCAGCCCCGACCCCTTCGACTACAATGAGCAGTTCTTC. Protein product: CASSPDPFDYNEQFF.